Presented here are 28 T cell receptor beta chains from one specimen sequenced in a study of identical twins. Using its own MiXCR run on the 5' RACE reads, TCRdb lists one record per CDR3 protein. The sample holds just under 550,000 distinct CDR3 sequences; 13% to 15% are singletons and the top ten take about 0.47%. These data are also associated with another study on yellow fever vaccine responses in identical twins.

The sequencing input was CD4+ T cells sorted from blood. These receptor sequences come from a woman between 18 and 29 years old in good health.

The chain is built from TRBV5-1 and TRBJ2-1, with a weak D call TRBD1 (5 bases). V lost 7 bases to trimming and J lost 3 bases, with 11 bases between them. CDR1 SGHRS and CDR2 YFSETQ come from the germline V gene. This CDR3 comprises 13 residues. The CDR3 sequence: CASRQGYYNEQFF. The DNA of the CDR3 is TGCGCCAGCCGCCAGGGTTACTACAATGAGCAGTTCTTC.

This clonotype was seen more than once but under ten times. This chain links TRBV28 with TRBJ2-3; 11 bases fit TRBD2. V shed 5 bases and J 5 bases; nucleotides not matched to a gene: 15. Germline V lookup: CDR1 MDHEN, CDR2 SYDVKM. CDR3 size: 18 residues. The CDR3 reads CASSSLAGGRGRLDTQYF. DNA for the CDR3: TGTGCCAGCAGTAGCTTAGCGGGGGGGCGAGGCCGGCTAGATACGCAGTATTTT.

This clonotype was seen only a few times. J is TRBJ1-6 and V is TRBV28; D may be TRBD1 (5 bases). Germline V gene lookup returns CDR1 MDHEN and CDR2 SYDVKM. V lost 4 bases and J lost 6, with 10 bases in between. This CDR3 is built from 14 residues. The CDR3: CASSWGRGNSPLHF. In nucleotides, the CDR3 is TGTGCCAGCAGTTGGGGCCGAGGTAATTCACCCCTCCACTTT.

This chain links TRBV2 with TRBJ2-3; D unresolved. The length of the CDR3 is 12 residues. Trimming cost V 5 bases and J 6 bases, with 9 bases left between them. Germline CDR1 SNHLY, CDR2 FYNNEI. The CDR3 DNA sequence: TGTGCCAGCAGTTATAAGAAGGATACGCAGTATTTT. This gives the protein CASSYKKDTQYF.

This clonotype was recorded a few times. The chain is built from TRBV4-1 and TRBJ1-3; D is ambiguous. Trimming shortened V by 5 bases and J by 7 bases, and 12 bases separated the two germline ends. The CDR3 is made up of 13 amino acids. CDR1 is MGHRA, CDR2 YSYEKL, per germline. CDR3 DNA sequence: TGCGCCAGCAGCACACAAGTCGACAACACCATATATTTT. This translates into CASSTQVDNTIYF.

This clonotype was detected a few times. This rearrangement joins TRBV5-1 to TRBJ2-7; TRBD2 might be the D (6 bases). V was cut by 4 bases and J by 2 bases, with 13 bases left in between. Germline V gene data show CDR1 as SGHRS and CDR2 as YFSETQ. This CDR3 has 14 residues. CDR3 loop: CASSRGEVTYEQYF. In DNA, the CDR3 is TGCGCCAGCAGCCGCGGGGAGGTGACCTACGAGCAGTACTTC. The variable domain in full, completed from reference TRBV5-1 and TRBJ2-7, reads KAGVTQTPRYLIKTRGQQVTLSCSPISGHRSVSWYQQTPGQGLQFLFEYFSETQRNKGNFPGRFSGRQFSNSRSEMNVSTLELGDSALYLCASSRGEVTYEQYFGPGTRLTVT.

This chain joins TRBV7-2 and TRBJ2-3; 7 nucleotides line up with TRBD2. Germline CDR1 is SGHTA and CDR2 is FQGNSA. V lost 1 base, J lost 3 bases, and 7 bases stayed unmatched. This CDR3 contains 16 residues. The CDR3 DNA follows: TGTGCCAGCAGCTTAGTAGGGCGGGAGTCTACAGATACGCAGTATTTT. Amino acid sequence: CASSLVGRESTDTQYF.

This clonotype was seen more than once but under ten times. The CDR3 region is CASSLLGVGGVNTGELFF. The CDR3 region has the DNA TGTGCCAGCAGTTTATTAGGGGTGGGGGGAGTGAACACCGGGGAGCTGTTTTTT. The gene calls are TRBV27 and TRBJ2-2, with a tentative D call TRBD2 (6 bases). CDR1 and CDR2 from the germline V gene are MNHEY and SMNVEV (reference sequence). The CDR3 has 18 amino acids. Between the trimmed V and J ends, which lost 1 base and 1 base, there was a span of 16 bases.

The gene calls are TRBV12-3 or TRBV12-4 and TRBJ2-3, with 7 bases lining up with TRBD2. This CDR3 has 17 residues. J lost 2 bases, V lost 5 bases, and 13 bases had no gene match. Here the CDR3 DNA reads TGTGCCAGCAGTACTAAATTCGCGGGAGAGTTCACAGATACGCAGTATTTT. Its translation is CASSTKFAGEFTDTQYF.

This chain joins TRBV29-1 and TRBJ2-1; D perhaps matches TRBD1 (5 bases). The ends were cut back, 2 bases at V and 1 base at J, with 6 bases in the middle. Looked up from germline, CDR1 is SQVTM and CDR2 is ANQGSEA. This CDR3 is built from 13 residues. The CDR3, as DNA: TGCAGCGTTGAAAGGGGATCCTACAATGAGCAGTTCTTC. Translation: CSVERGSYNEQFF.

The V gene is TRBV4-1, the J gene TRBJ1-4, with D possibly being TRBD1 (5 bases). CDR3 length equals 16 residues. CDR1 is MGHRA and CDR2 is YSYEKL in the germline V gene. V gave up 1 base and J gave up 0 bases, with 9 bases separating them. The chain's CDR3 is CASSQASTATNEKLFF. Here the CDR3 DNA reads TGCGCCAGCAGCCAAGCCTCGACAGCAACTAATGAAAAACTGTTTTTT.

This clonotype was observed a handful of times. The chain carries TRBV5-5 and TRBJ1-4; TRBD1 aligns across 8 bases. Germline values: CDR1 SGHKS, CDR2 YYEKEE (reference sequence). V was clipped by 3 bases and J by 8 bases; unmatched bases: 3. The CDR3 contains 13 residues. CDR3 DNA sequence: TGTGCCAGCAGCTGGACAGGGCGAGAAAAACTGTTTTTT. Its translation is CASSWTGREKLFF.

This clonotype was picked up many times. V and J are TRBV29-1 and TRBJ1-1; a weak D match, TRBD1 (5 bases). Trimming took off 6 bases at V and 4 bases at J, with 15 bases between the two ends. Germline V gene lookup returns CDR1 SQVTM and CDR2 ANQGSEA. The CDR3 has 13 residues. CDR3 DNA sequence: TGCAGCGTCGAGGGGAGGGCTCCCACTGAAGCTTTCTTT. This codes for CSVEGRAPTEAFF.

The V gene is TRBV6-1, the J gene TRBJ2-7; D is possibly TRBD1 (6 bases). Germline assignment: CDR1 MNHNS and CDR2 SASEGT. Between the trimmed V and J ends, which lost 5 bases and 4 bases, there was a span of 18 bases. The CDR3 has 15 residues. The CDR3 loop reads CASSLGGSPNYEQYV. CDR3 bases: TGTGCCAGCAGTCTAGGGGGATCACCGAATTACGAGCAGTACGTC.

The chain is built from TRBV3-1 and TRBJ2-1; 7 bases agree with TRBD1. Per germline, CDR1 LGHDT and CDR2 YNNKEL (reference sequence). V trimming: 5 bases; J trimming: 5 bases; junction bases outside the gene matches: 12. CDR3 length: 16 residues. The CDR3 nucleotides read TGTGCCAGCAGCGATATACTCGGGGACAGTAACAATGAGCAGTTCTTC. Its protein product is CASSDILGDSNNEQFF.

The gene calls are TRBV12-3 or TRBV12-4 and TRBJ2-7; D is perhaps TRBD2 (6 bases). This CDR3 region has 14 residues. Trimming cost V 3 bases and J 3 bases, with 12 bases left between them. CDR3 loop: CASSFAYSGYEQYF. The DNA of the CDR3 is TGTGCCAGCAGTTTTGCTTATAGCGGCTACGAGCAGTACTTC.

This clonotype was detected a few times. This chain uses TRBV7-2 with TRBJ2-2; D perhaps matches TRBD1 (6 bases). Trimming cost V 1 base and J 2 bases, with 11 bases left between them. This CDR3 comprises 16 residues. Germline assignment: CDR1 SGHTA and CDR2 FQGNSA. The CDR3 sequence: CASSLVGTLNTGELFF. CDR3 DNA: TGTGCCAGCAGCTTAGTCGGGACACTAAACACCGGGGAGCTGTTTTTT.

This clonotype was seen ten or more times. The chain is built from TRBV29-1 and TRBJ2-1; 11 positions match TRBD2. The junction had 10 bases not matched to a gene; V was cut back by 5 bases and J by 7 bases. The CDR3 has 15 residues. The germline gives CDR1 SQVTM, CDR2 ANQGSEA. The DNA of the CDR3 is TGCAGCGTTAGACCGGGACTAGCGGCATCAAATGAGCAGTTCTTC. Amino acid sequence: CSVRPGLAASNEQFF.

The J gene is TRBJ1-5, the V gene TRBV12-3 or TRBV12-4, with D uncertain. This CDR3 has 12 amino acids. Trimming shortened V by 2 bases and J by 3 bases, and 2 bases separated the two germline ends. The CDR3 loop reads CASSLPNQPQHF. The CDR3 DNA follows: TGTGCCAGCAGTTTACCCAATCAGCCCCAGCATTTT.

In this sample, this clonotype turned up a few times. This chain uses TRBV12-3 or TRBV12-4 with TRBJ1-1, with unresolved D. The CDR3 length is 13 residues. V was cut by 7 bases and J by 4 bases, with 13 bases left in between. The CDR3 loop is CASTPRGATEAFF. The CDR3 DNA reads as TGTGCCAGCACCCCCCGCGGAGCCACTGAAGCTTTCTTT.

This clonotype has only a few counts. V usage is TRBV2 and J usage is TRBJ1-1; no firm D call. The CDR3 is 13 residues long. Between the trimmed V and J ends, which lost 7 bases and 0 bases, there was a span of 9 bases. Germline CDR1 is SNHLY and CDR2 is FYNNEI. CDR3 in amino acids: CASNQEMNTEAFF. CDR3 nucleotide sequence: TGTGCCAGCAATCAGGAAATGAACACTGAAGCTTTCTTT.

The chain combines TRBV7-2 with TRBJ2-3; TRBD2 matches 10 bases. The CDR3 spans 12 residues. The ends lost 4 bases at V and 9 bases at J; junction bases unmatched: 1. Germline lookup yields CDR1 SGHTA and CDR2 FQGNSA. The chain's CDR3 is CASSWGLATQYF. The DNA for the CDR3 is TGTGCCAGCAGCTGGGGACTAGCGACGCAGTATTTT. The full variable domain, completed using reference TRBV7-2 and TRBJ2-3, is GAGVSQSPSNKVTEKGKDVELRCDPISGHTALYWYRQSLGQGLEFLIYFQGNSAPDKSGLPSDRFSAERTGGSVSTLTIQRTQQEDSAVYLCASSWGLATQYFGPGTRLTVL.

The chain couples TRBV11-2 to TRBJ2-3; 11 positions agree with TRBD1. V shed 5 bases and J 2 bases; nucleotides not matched to a gene: 18. The CDR3 length is 20 residues. Per germline, CDR1 SGHAT and CDR2 FQNNGV. CDR3 nucleotides: TGTGCCAGCAGCCCTAAGGACAGGGGGCCTCCCCAAGGCCTCACAGATACGCAGTATTTT. Translating it yields CASSPKDRGPPQGLTDTQYF.

This clonotype has ten or more counts. The chain recombines TRBV12-3 or TRBV12-4 with TRBJ2-1; TRBD2 matches 9 bases. This CDR3 spans 18 amino acids. The V segment lost 2 bases and the J segment 10 bases; nucleotides outside the gene matches: 18. CDR3 sequence (DNA): TGTGCCAGCAGTTTATTTCCTAGCGGGACGGGGGTCTCAGGAGAGCAGTTCTTC. The encoded protein is CASSLFPSGTGVSGEQFF.

This clonotype has only a few counts. Here the CDR3 reads CASSSQGTGGELFF. CDR3 DNA sequence: TGTGCCAGCAGTAGCCAAGGGACCGGCGGGGAGCTGTTTTTT. V is TRBV6-1 and J is TRBJ2-2; possibly TRBD1 or TRBD2 for D (5 bases each). This CDR3 is built from 14 residues. V was trimmed by 5 bases and J by 7 bases, leaving 14 bases between them. Per the germline V gene, CDR1 is MNHNS and CDR2 is SASEGT.

V gene TRBV7-8 combines with J gene TRBJ2-2; unclear D gene. Per the germline V gene, CDR1 is SGHVS and CDR2 is FQNEAQ. This CDR3 is 16 amino acids long. V lost 1 base and J 2 bases, leaving 11 bases between the germline ends. Here the CDR3 reads CASSLGHQINTGELFF. DNA for the CDR3: TGTGCCAGCAGCTTAGGCCACCAGATAAACACCGGGGAGCTGTTTTTT. Combining the CDR3 with reference TRBV7-8 and TRBJ2-2 gives the whole variable domain GAGVSQSPRYKVAKRGQDVALRCDPISGHVSLFWYQQALGQGPEFLTYFQNEAQLDKSGLPSDRFFAERPEGSVSTLKIQRTQQEDSAVYLCASSLGHQINTGELFFGEGSRLTVL.

The chain uses TRBV20-1 and TRBJ2-1, with a weak D call TRBD2 (6 bases). The V end was cut by 4 bases, the J end by 4 bases, with 14 bases between. Looked up from germline, CDR1 is DFQATT and CDR2 is SNEGSKA (reference sequence). The CDR3 runs to 14 residues. CDR3 bases: TGCAGTGCTACCGGGACTCCGGCTTACAATGAGCAGTTCTTC. Its protein is CSATGTPAYNEQFF.

Many counts were recorded for this clonotype. This sequence joins TRBV5-1 and TRBJ2-6; D possibly corresponds to TRBD1 (5 bases). This CDR3 is built from 17 residues. CDR1 and CDR2 from the germline V gene are SGHRS and YFSETQ. The V end lost 1 base, the J end lost 0 bases, and 11 bases lay between the germline ends. The CDR3 bases are TGCGCCAGCAGCTTGTTGGCAGGGTTCTCTGGGGCCAACGTCCTGACTTTC. Encoded protein: CASSLLAGFSGANVLTF.